Listed below are T cell receptor beta chains from one sample, sequenced in a study of shared clonotypes between healthy human individuals. TCRdb's copy holds only in-frame clones and misses some; the assay was immunoSEQ multiplex PCR. The data contain about 92,000 clones, almost 70% of them singletons. Sequencing was carried out using memory CD8+ T cells sorted from blood. The receptor set was obtained from a man aged 30-40 years in good health. Both conserved end residues are part of each CDR3. Fields, in order: CDR3 protein, CDR3 DNA, D gene, J gene, clone size, V gene. A D gene is named only where the DNA matches it firmly. Clone size is stated in some rows and not others, as once, few, many or a class when expanded.

cdr3_aa: CASSLWVGTTNEKLFF
cdr3_nt: TGTGCCAGCAGTTTATGGGTAGGCACAACTAATGAAAAACTGTTTTTT
d_call: .
j_call: TRBJ1-4
clone_size: .
v_call: TRBV27

cdr3_aa: CASSTGGSGSNEQFF
cdr3_nt: TGTGCCAGCAGCACGGGCGGTAGCGGGAGCAATGAGCAGTTCTTC
d_call: TRBD2
j_call: TRBJ2-1
clone_size: many
v_call: TRBV9

cdr3_aa: CASSIDGSRSEQYF
cdr3_nt: TGTGCCAGTAGTATAGATGGCAGCAGGTCCGAGCAGTACTTC
d_call: .
j_call: TRBJ2-7
clone_size: many
v_call: TRBV19

cdr3_aa: CASSIEYNEQFF
cdr3_nt: TGTGCCAGTAGTATAGAGTACAATGAGCAGTTCTTC
d_call: .
j_call: TRBJ2-1
clone_size: once
v_call: TRBV19

cdr3_aa: CASSFIRTDTQYF
cdr3_nt: TGTGCCAGCAGTTTTATCCGCACAGATACGCAGTATTTT
d_call: .
j_call: TRBJ2-3
clone_size: .
v_call: TRBV27

cdr3_aa: CASSLTSGSRDEQFF
cdr3_nt: TGTGCCAGCAGCCTCACTAGCGGGAGTCGTGATGAGCAGTTCTTC
d_call: TRBD2
j_call: TRBJ2-1
clone_size: .
v_call: TRBV7-6

cdr3_aa: CASSYAPGGMNTEAFF
cdr3_nt: TGTGCCAGCAGTTACGCCCCAGGGGGGATGAACACTGAAGCTTTCTTT
d_call: TRBD1
j_call: TRBJ1-1
clone_size: .
v_call: TRBV6-5

cdr3_aa: CASSLTGPNTEAFF
cdr3_nt: TGTGCCAGCAGCTTGACAGGGCCGAACACTGAAGCTTTCTTT
d_call: .
j_call: TRBJ1-1
clone_size: .
v_call: TRBV5-6

cdr3_aa: CASSPVSERQETQYF
cdr3_nt: TGTGCCAGCTCACCAGTGTCGGAACGCCAAGAGACCCAGTACTTC
d_call: .
j_call: TRBJ2-5
clone_size: .
v_call: TRBV18

cdr3_aa: CASSYGSTSGANVLTF
cdr3_nt: TGTGCCAGCAGTTACGGCAGTACCTCTGGGGCCAACGTCCTGACTTTC
d_call: .
j_call: TRBJ2-6
clone_size: .
v_call: TRBV28

cdr3_aa: CASSLDHHNDEQFF
cdr3_nt: TGTGCCAGCAGTTTAGACCATCACAACGATGAGCAGTTCTTC
d_call: .
j_call: TRBJ2-1
clone_size: few
v_call: TRBV28

cdr3_aa: CASSLYQGDGTDTQYF
cdr3_nt: TGTGCCAGCAGCTTGTACCAGGGGGACGGCACAGATACGCAGTATTTT
d_call: TRBD1
j_call: TRBJ2-3
clone_size: many
v_call: TRBV7-8

cdr3_aa: CASSPLRVHYEQYF
cdr3_nt: TGTGCCAGCAGTCCCCTAAGGGTACACTACGAGCAGTACTTC
d_call: .
j_call: TRBJ2-7
clone_size: many
v_call: TRBV27

cdr3_aa: CASSLSIQITGRQETQYF
cdr3_nt: TGTGCCAGCAGCCTATCCATACAAATAACGGGTAGACAAGAGACCCAGTACTTC
d_call: .
j_call: TRBJ2-5
clone_size: few
v_call: TRBV7-2

cdr3_aa: CASSLVGGSEQYF
cdr3_nt: TGCGCCAGCAGCTTGGTAGGGGGTAGCGAGCAGTACTTC
d_call: .
j_call: TRBJ2-7
clone_size: .
v_call: TRBV5-1

cdr3_aa: CASSGISGPSGELFF
cdr3_nt: TGCGCCAGCAGTGGCATCTCGGGGCCTTCCGGGGAGCTGTTTTTT
d_call: .
j_call: TRBJ2-2
clone_size: few
v_call: TRBV10-1

cdr3_aa: CASNPLATGLGELFF
cdr3_nt: TGTGCCAGCAATCCCCTAGCGACGGGCCTCGGGGAGCTGTTTTTT
d_call: .
j_call: TRBJ2-2
clone_size: few
v_call: TRBV28

cdr3_aa: CASSEEAGGPQEQFF
cdr3_nt: TGTGCCAGCAGTGAAGAAGCGGGAGGGCCGCAGGAGCAGTTCTTC
d_call: TRBD2
j_call: TRBJ2-1
clone_size: many
v_call: TRBV6-1

cdr3_aa: CASSGGQGINYGYTF
cdr3_nt: TGTGCCAGCAGCGGGGGACAGGGAATAAACTATGGCTACACCTTC
d_call: TRBD1
j_call: TRBJ1-2
clone_size: .
v_call: TRBV5-6

cdr3_aa: CASSQLSLRPGNQPQHF
cdr3_nt: TGTGCCAGCAGCCAACTCTCACTCAGGCCGGGCAATCAGCCCCAGCATTTT
d_call: .
j_call: TRBJ1-5
clone_size: once
v_call: TRBV28

cdr3_aa: CASSMTDIRETQYF
cdr3_nt: TGTGCCAGTAGTATGACAGACATCCGAGAGACCCAGTACTTC
d_call: .
j_call: TRBJ2-5
clone_size: many
v_call: TRBV19

cdr3_aa: CASSIVAGPYGYTF
cdr3_nt: TGTGCCAGTAGTATAGTGGCAGGGCCCTATGGCTACACCTTC
d_call: .
j_call: TRBJ1-2
clone_size: .
v_call: TRBV19

cdr3_aa: CASSSGGSSYEQYF
cdr3_nt: TGCGCCAGCAGCTCGGGCGGGAGCTCCTACGAGCAGTACTTC
d_call: TRBD2
j_call: TRBJ2-7
clone_size: .
v_call: TRBV5-1

cdr3_aa: CASSEKTYAYEQYF
cdr3_nt: TGTGCCAGCAGTGAAAAGACATACGCCTACGAGCAGTACTTC
d_call: .
j_call: TRBJ2-7
clone_size: once
v_call: TRBV6-1

cdr3_aa: CASSESASIFTGELFF
cdr3_nt: TGTGCCAGCAGTGAATCCGCCAGCATATTCACCGGGGAGCTGTTTTTT
d_call: .
j_call: TRBJ2-2
clone_size: once
v_call: TRBV25-1

cdr3_aa: CASSPGTDTQYF
cdr3_nt: TGTGCCAGCAGTCCGGGGACAGATACGCAGTATTTT
d_call: .
j_call: TRBJ2-3
clone_size: .
v_call: TRBV28

cdr3_aa: CASSQDTRRFRDNNEQFF
cdr3_nt: TGTGCCAGCAGCCAAGATACCCGGAGATTTAGGGACAACAATGAGCAGTTCTTC
d_call: .
j_call: TRBJ2-1
clone_size: few
v_call: TRBV14